The 22 T cell receptor beta chains given below trace back to one sample, sequenced in a study of vaccination and CD4 T cells after COVID-19. No antigen is known for these receptors. Researchers used the Oncomine TCR Beta short-read assay to sequence DNA from cultured CD4+ T cells. One entry per CDR3 protein, called by TCRdb with MiXCR from the PCR reads. Of fewer than 15,000 distinct CDR3 sequences in the sample, around 40% were seen once. Treatment noted: approximately 11-day PBMC culture with coronavirus spike peptide pools or control peptides (ViraFEST assay). Sequenced material: CD4+ T cells from blood, cultured in vitro. These receptors all stem from a human donor who had recovered from COVID-19.

There are a few counts of this clonotype. This rearrangement joins TRBV18 to TRBJ1-5; D is possibly TRBD1 (5 bases). V lost 1 base, J lost 5 bases, and 18 bases lay in between. The germline V gene encodes CDR1 KGHSH and CDR2 LQKENI. The CDR3 runs to 17 residues. The CDR3 bases are TGTGCCAGCTCACCACAGATGGCAGGGTTTGGGGATCAGCCCCAGCATTTT. Protein product: CASSPQMAGFGDQPQHF.

The rearrangement joins TRBV19 to TRBJ2-3; D possibly corresponds to TRBD2 (5 bases). The V end lost 3 bases, the J end lost 4 bases, and 8 bases lay between the germline ends. The V gene's germline CDR1 is LNHDA and CDR2 SQIVND (reference sequence). The CDR3 covers 13 residues. The CDR3 region is CASSIGRADTQYF. The CDR3 region has the DNA TGTGCCAGTAGTATTGGGCGGGCAGATACGCAGTATTTT.

The gene calls are TRBV24-1 and TRBJ2-7, with unresolved D. Germline V CDR1 and CDR2: KGHDR, SFDVKD. This CDR3 is 15 amino acids long. V was cut by 4 bases and J by 3 bases, with 15 bases left in between. Here the CDR3 reads CATSDLTLESYEQYF. Written as DNA, the CDR3 is TGTGCCACCAGTGACCTCACCCTGGAGAGCTACGAGCAGTACTTC.

This chain joins TRBV11-2 and TRBJ2-7; 10 nucleotides agree with TRBD1. The CDR3 extends over 17 amino acids. The J segment lost 4 bases and the V segment lost 0 bases, leaving 9 bases of the junction unmatched. The germline V gene has CDR1 SGHAT and CDR2 FQNNGV. This chain's CDR3 is CASSLDGQGVENYEQYF. The CDR3 DNA sequence: TGTGCCAGCAGCTTAGACGGACAGGGGGTTGAGAATTACGAGCAGTACTTC.

The V call is TRBV10-3, the J call TRBJ2-3; TRBD1 matches 7 bases. Germline values: CDR1 ENHRY, CDR2 SYGVKD. J gave up 4 bases and V 10 bases, and 23 bases lay outside the gene matches. The CDR3 length is 18 residues. The CDR3 sequence: CATKRSDGQARRADTQYF. The DNA of the CDR3 is TGTGCCACAAAACGGAGTGACGGACAGGCACGAAGGGCAGATACGCAGTATTTT.

The chain uses TRBV20-1 and TRBJ1-6; D is ambiguous. This CDR3 spans 15 amino acids. In germline, CDR1 is DFQATT, CDR2 SNEGSKA (reference sequence). V was shortened by 3 bases and J by 9 bases, with 18 bases between the two germline ends. The CDR3 nucleotides are TGCAGTGCTAGTTCCGGATCGATCGTACTTTCACCCCTCCACTTT. This sequence encodes CSASSGSIVLSPLHF.

This clonotype came up a few times. J is TRBJ2-7 and V is TRBV30; D unclear. Per the germline V gene, CDR1 is GTSNPN and CDR2 is SVGIG (reference sequence). Trimming pared 0 bases from V and 1 base from J, leaving 10 bases between. The CDR3 has 14 residues. The CDR3 DNA reads TGTGCCTGGAGTGTACGCTCTGGATCCTACGAGCAGTACTTC. Amino acid sequence: CAWSVRSGSYEQYF.

This clonotype turned up a few times. The chain is built from TRBV20-1 and TRBJ2-2; the D gene is possibly TRBD2 (5 bases). The CDR3 spans 14 residues. The germline V gene encodes CDR1 DFQATT and CDR2 SNEGSKA (reference sequence). The germline V and J ends were trimmed by 0 bases and 7 bases, with 12 bases remaining between them. CDR3 DNA sequence: TGCAGTGCTAGAGATTATCGGACTGGCGGGGAGCTGTTTTTT. Translation: CSARDYRTGGELFF.

The CDR3 loop is CASSFRTANTGELFF. DNA for the CDR3: TGTGCCAGCAGTTTTAGGACAGCGAACACCGGGGAGCTGTTTTTT. The rearrangement joins TRBV12-3 or TRBV12-4 to TRBJ2-2, with D perhaps matching TRBD1 (6 bases). The V end lost 3 bases, the J end lost 0 bases, and 8 bases lay between the germline ends. The CDR3 runs 15 residues.

This chain uses TRBV10-3 with TRBJ2-3; 10 bases are a match to TRBD2. V lost 4 bases and J lost 6; bases outside the gene matches: 4. Germline CDR1 ENHRY, CDR2 SYGVKD. The CDR3 has 14 amino acids. CDR3 sequence reads: CAISVERGGDTQYF. DNA for the CDR3: TGTGCCATCAGTGTCGAGCGGGGGGGGGATACGCAGTATTTT.

Only a few counts were recorded for this clonotype. This sequence joins TRBV24-1 and TRBJ1-2; TRBD1 might be the D (6 bases). V gave up 6 bases and J gave up 0 bases, with 16 bases separating them. The CDR3 runs to 16 residues. CDR1 and CDR2 from the germline V gene are KGHDR and SFDVKD. The CDR3 here is CATSPGPDRPNYGYTF. CDR3 DNA sequence: TGTGCCACCAGTCCCGGTCCCGACAGGCCTAACTATGGCTACACCTTC.

V usage is TRBV7-2 and J usage is TRBJ2-3, with TRBD1 identical over 7 bases. The CDR3 loop spans 15 amino acids. Germline trimming cut 4 bases from V and 1 base from J; bases unmatched to any gene: 5. Germline loops: CDR1 SGHTA, CDR2 FQGNSA. The CDR3 DNA is TGTGCCAGCAGCTCTAACAGGGGTGGCACAGATACGCAGTATTTT. Its translation: CASSSNRGGTDTQYF.

The rearrangement joins TRBV28 to TRBJ1-4, with 7 bases aligning to TRBD1. Germline CDR1 reads MDHEN; CDR2 reads SYDVKM. The CDR3 is made up of 14 amino acids. V was pared by 5 bases and J by 10 bases, with 10 bases of the junction left unmatched. This chain's CDR3 is CASSQGDSLGKLFF. CDR3 DNA: TGTGCCAGCAGTCAAGGGGACAGCCTGGGAAAACTGTTTTTT.

This clonotype has only a few counts. This chain links TRBV27 with TRBJ2-2; 7 bases agree with TRBD2. Trimming took 3 bases from V and 3 from J; bases not matched to a gene: 13. Germline loops: CDR1 MNHEY, CDR2 SMNVEV (reference sequence). The CDR3 has 18 residues. CDR3 DNA: TGTGCCAGCAGTTTGGGTGTGTATCGCGCGGGAGACACCGGGGAGCTGTTTTTT. Its protein is CASSLGVYRAGDTGELFF.

This clonotype is classed as medium-sized. The chain carries TRBV6-1 and TRBJ1-6, with D maybe TRBD1 (6 bases). Germline-derived CDR1 and CDR2 are MNHNS and SASEGT. The V gene lost 6 bases and the J gene lost 5 bases, with 14 bases spanning the gap. There are 15 residues in the CDR3. The CDR3, as DNA: TGTGCCAGCAGCCCCGGGGGCTACAATAATTCACCCCTCCACTTT. Its translation: CASSPGGYNNSPLHF.

This clonotype was detected a few times. V and J are TRBV20-1 and TRBJ2-7; D tentatively reads TRBD1 or TRBD2 (5 bases each). Looked up from germline, CDR1 is DFQATT and CDR2 is SNEGSKA (reference sequence). The length of the CDR3 is 16 residues. V was pared by 6 bases and J by 0 bases, with 21 bases between. CDR3 in DNA: TGCAGTGCCGACCTGGTGGGGGTCCGAAGCTCCTACGAGCAGTACTTC. Protein product: CSADLVGVRSSYEQYF.

V gene TRBV12-3 or TRBV12-4 combines with J gene TRBJ1-5; D not resolved. V was pared by 3 bases and J by 2 bases, with 8 bases between. CDR3 size: 14 residues. The DNA of the CDR3 is TGTGCCAGCAGTTTCTCCGGGGGCAATCAGCCCCAGCATTTT. It yields the protein CASSFSGGNQPQHF.

The rearrangement uses TRBV7-3 and TRBJ2-5; either TRBD1 or TRBD2 may supply D (6 bases each). Germline V gene sequence: CDR1 SGHTA, CDR2 FQGTGA. With 3 bases removed from V and 4 bases from J, the gap between germline ends came to 12 bases. The CDR3 runs to 14 residues. The CDR3 protein is CASSLRGVGETQYF. DNA of the CDR3: TGTGCCAGCAGCTTGAGGGGGGTCGGAGAGACCCAGTACTTC.

The genes are TRBV5-1 and TRBJ2-5, with D tentatively TRBD2 (5 bases). The CDR3 contains 15 residues. Per the germline V gene, CDR1 is SGHRS and CDR2 is YFSETQ. The V gene lost 3 bases and the J gene lost 1 base, with 13 bases spanning the gap. This CDR3 is CASSSGIAFQETQYF. The CDR3 DNA reads as TGCGCCAGCAGCTCCGGAATAGCGTTCCAAGAGACCCAGTACTTC.

This clonotype was observed a handful of times. The chain uses TRBV27 and TRBJ2-4, with TRBD2 identical over 7 bases. Germline lookup yields CDR1 MNHEY and CDR2 SMNVEV (reference sequence). This CDR3 is 13 amino acids long. The V gene end was trimmed by 3 bases and the J gene end by 8 bases; junction bases not matched to a gene: 4. The CDR3 here is CASSFLGGDIQYF. The CDR3 region has the DNA TGTGCCAGCAGTTTTTTGGGGGGGGACATTCAGTACTTC.

This rearrangement joins TRBV19 to TRBJ2-7; D is possibly TRBD2 (5 bases). The V end was cut by 8 bases, the J end by 1 base, with 21 bases between. Germline loops: CDR1 LNHDA, CDR2 SQIVND (reference sequence). The CDR3 spans 16 residues. CDR3: CASRKTLGLDSYEQYF. The CDR3, as DNA: TGTGCCAGTCGAAAGACACTCGGACTGGATTCCTACGAGCAGTACTTC.

This clonotype showed up just a few times. The chain combines TRBV30 with TRBJ1-5; D gene unclear. Trimming shortened V by 2 bases and J by 0 bases, and 5 bases separated the two germline ends. The CDR3 sequence is 13 residues long. Germline V gene sequence: CDR1 GTSNPN, CDR2 SVGIG (reference sequence). The CDR3 region is CAWSTDSNQPQHF. The CDR3 nucleotides are TGTGCCTGGAGTACGGATAGCAATCAGCCCCAGCATTTT.